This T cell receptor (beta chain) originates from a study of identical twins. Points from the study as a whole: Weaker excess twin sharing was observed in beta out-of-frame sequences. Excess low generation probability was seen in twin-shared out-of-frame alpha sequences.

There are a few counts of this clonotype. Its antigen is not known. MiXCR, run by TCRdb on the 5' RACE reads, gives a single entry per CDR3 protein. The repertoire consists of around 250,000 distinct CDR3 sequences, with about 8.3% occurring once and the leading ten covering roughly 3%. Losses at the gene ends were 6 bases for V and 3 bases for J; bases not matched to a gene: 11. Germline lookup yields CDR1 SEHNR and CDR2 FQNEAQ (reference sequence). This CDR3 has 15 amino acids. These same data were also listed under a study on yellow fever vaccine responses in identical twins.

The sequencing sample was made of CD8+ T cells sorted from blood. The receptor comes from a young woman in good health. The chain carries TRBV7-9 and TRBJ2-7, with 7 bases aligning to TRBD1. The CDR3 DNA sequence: TGTGCCAGCAGTCCCGGGACAGAGGAGATCTACGAGCAGTACTTC. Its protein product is CASSPGTEEIYEQYF.